The 19 T cell receptor beta chains below come from one sample, sequenced in a study of Graves' ophthalmopathy and Graves' hyperthyroidism (dated by TCRdb to 2016 to 2018). These reads were obtained on an Illumina HiSeq 2000. TCR beta CDR3 regions were amplified from RNA transcripts for repertoire sequencing. A first-round RT-PCR used HTBI primers with the Qiagen OneStep RT-PCR kit, followed by a second-round multiplex PCR, size selection and purification. TCRdb ran its own pipeline on the public reads, namely fastp trimming at Q25 and MiXCR clone calling, and kept in-frame beta chains. CDR3 protein duplicates are merged, each entry listing the most common genes and DNA. This sample has approximately 640,000 distinct CDR3 sequences in its table, and about two fifths of those were observed once. Together, the top ten hold over 2.5% of the sample. What was sequenced was peripheral blood. All receptors come from an adult man with Graves' ophthalmopathy.

This clonotype was found a few times. The V and J genes are TRBV6-2 or TRBV6-3 and TRBJ2-7, with 7 bases lining up with TRBD1. This CDR3 has 13 residues. V was clipped by 7 bases and J by 2 bases; unmatched bases: 5. Germline loops: CDR1 MNHEY, CDR2 SVGEGT. The CDR3 sequence is CASNWGQTYEQYF. CDR3 DNA sequence: TGTGCCAGCAACTGGGGACAGACCTACGAGCAGTACTTC.

This clonotype occurred many times. V is TRBV7-9 and J is TRBJ2-6; 7 bases map to TRBD1. CDR1 and CDR2 (germline): SEHNR, FQNEAQ (reference sequence). This CDR3 spans 17 amino acids. The V and J ends lost 4 bases and 2 bases, in that order; junction bases with no gene match: 8. This CDR3 is CASSSTDRAAGANVLTF. Here the CDR3 DNA reads TGTGCCAGCAGCTCCACCGACAGGGCTGCTGGGGCCAACGTCCTGACTTTC.

This clonotype has at least ten counts. The rearrangement joins TRBV15 to TRBJ2-2; 10 nucleotides match TRBD2. Germline trimming cut 5 bases from V and 5 bases from J; bases unmatched to any gene: 8. CDR1 is LNHNV and CDR2 is YYDKDF in the germline V gene (reference sequence). The length of the CDR3 is 16 residues. The DNA of the CDR3 is TGTGCCACCAGCGGTCACCTAGCGGGAGTAACCGGGGAGCTGTTTTTT. Its protein product is CATSGHLAGVTGELFF.

This clonotype has a count of ten or more. The chain employs TRBV5-1 and TRBJ2-2; no reliable D call. The CDR3 is 15 residues long. Trimming took off 0 bases at V and 0 bases at J, with 6 bases between the two ends. Germline V gene sequence: CDR1 SGHRS, CDR2 YFSETQ. Written as DNA, the CDR3 is TGCGCCAGCAGCTTGGGACGGACGAACACCGGGGAGCTGTTTTTT. It translates to CASSLGRTNTGELFF.

The rearrangement joins TRBV2 to TRBJ2-7; D is uncertain. The V end lost 3 bases, the J end lost 4 bases, and 10 bases lay between the germline ends. The CDR3 sequence is 13 residues long. Germline CDR1 is SNHLY and CDR2 is FYNNEI. The CDR3 DNA follows: TGTGCCAGCAGTGACCAGGTTTTTTACGAGCAGTACTTC. This sequence encodes CASSDQVFYEQYF.

The chain recombines TRBV2 with TRBJ1-1, with a possible D match to TRBD1 (6 bases). With 5 bases removed from V and 1 base from J, the gap between germline ends came to 11 bases. The CDR3 has 14 amino acids. Germline CDR1 reads SNHLY; CDR2 reads FYNNEI. This CDR3 reads CASSLTGWNTEAFF. The DNA of the CDR3 is TGTGCCAGCAGTTTGACAGGCTGGAACACTGAAGCTTTCTTT.

This clonotype was recorded at least ten times. The V gene is TRBV10-2, the J gene TRBJ2-5; 8 bases match TRBD2. The germline gives CDR1 WSHSY, CDR2 SAAADI. CDR3 length: 16 amino acids. Trimming cost V 6 bases and J 1 base; bases outside gene matches: 10. CDR3 sequence (DNA): TGCGCCAGCAGGGGGTTGGCGGGGGGTTCCCAAGAGACCCAGTACTTC. It is translated as CASRGLAGGSQETQYF.

Of note for this clonotype: Germline is not matched at one junction end, which may reflect a read error. V is TRBV4-1 and J is TRBJ1-2; 8 nucleotides line up with TRBD1. This CDR3 region has 15 residues. Germline V gene data show CDR1 as MGHRA and CDR2 as YSYEKL. The CDR3 bases are TGTGCCAGCAGCCAAGTTCGGCAGGGGGCGAATGGCTACACCTTC. Encoded protein: CASSQVRQGANGYTF.

The chain combines TRBV2 with TRBJ2-3, with TRBD1 identical over 7 bases. The length of the CDR3 is 14 residues. Germline CDR1 and CDR2: SNHLY and FYNNEI. The trim removed 6 bases at V and 4 bases at J, leaving 7 bases unmatched. The CDR3 loop reads CASSQTQGSDTQYF. In DNA form, the CDR3 reads TGTGCCAGCAGCCAAACACAGGGGTCAGATACGCAGTATTTT.

The CDR3 loop reads CSASTAEPQETQYF. Here the CDR3 DNA reads TGCAGTGCTAGCACTGCGGAACCTCAAGAGACCCAGTACTTC. V gene TRBV20-1 combines with J gene TRBJ2-5; D call uncertain. Germline loops: CDR1 DFQATT, CDR2 SNEGSKA (reference sequence). V was clipped by 3 bases and J by 2 bases, with 13 bases between them. This CDR3 is 14 amino acids long.

CDR3 bases: TGTGCCAGCAGAGTCGACAGGTTGTATCAGCCCCAGCATTTT. Amino acid sequence: CASRVDRLYQPQHF. The rearrangement joins TRBV10-3 to TRBJ1-5; a weak D match, TRBD1 (6 bases). The CDR3 covers 14 residues. Germline V lookup: CDR1 ENHRY, CDR2 SYGVKD. V was pared by 10 bases and J by 5 bases, with 18 bases between.

The chain recombines TRBV5-2 with TRBJ2-7; whether TRBD1, the table's D call, matches the DNA was not checked. TRBV5-2 represents a pseudogene. There are 12 residues in the CDR3. Here the CDR3 DNA reads TGTGCCTGGAGGGACAGTCCAGACGAGCAGTACTTC. The encoded protein is CAWRDSPDEQYF.

V and J are TRBV2 and TRBJ1-1; a possible D gene is TRBD1 (5 bases). The germline CDR1 and CDR2 sequences are SNHLY and FYNNEI. V lost 5 bases to trimming and J lost 1 base, with 14 bases between them. The CDR3 loop spans 15 amino acids. CDR3 protein: CASSYSRGTNTEAFF. DNA for the CDR3: TGTGCCAGCAGTTACTCCCGGGGCACGAACACTGAAGCTTTCTTT.

This chain links TRBV10-3 with TRBJ1-1; D unclear. The CDR3 has 11 residues. Germline CDR1 is ENHRY and CDR2 is SYGVKD. V was cut by 5 bases and J by 5 bases, with 6 bases left in between. Written as DNA, the CDR3 is TGTGCCATCAGTAAAGGGACTGAAGCTTTCTTT. It codes for CAISKGTEAFF.

J is TRBJ2-7 and V is TRBV12-3 or TRBV12-4; 7 positions match TRBD2. V shed 5 bases, J shed 7 bases, and the junction held 14 bases outside the gene matches. The CDR3 totals 15 residues. The CDR3 sequence is CASSPLLGGPWEQYF. The CDR3 DNA reads as TGTGCCAGCAGTCCCCTGTTGGGAGGGCCTTGGGAGCAGTACTTC.

The rearrangement uses TRBV12-3 or TRBV12-4 and TRBJ2-7, with a tentative D call TRBD1 (5 bases). The CDR3 sequence is 15 residues long. Trimming pared 4 bases from V and 4 bases from J, leaving 17 bases between. The DNA for the CDR3 is TGTGCCAGCAGTTGGCATGGGGCAGGGATTTACGAGCAGTACTTC. Amino acid sequence: CASSWHGAGIYEQYF.

V gene TRBV7-3 combines with J gene TRBJ1-5; D unresolved. The V end lost 6 bases, the J end lost 2 bases, and 8 bases lay between the germline ends. The V gene's germline CDR1 is SGHTA and CDR2 FQGTGA. The length of the CDR3 is 13 residues. The CDR3 coding sequence is TGTGCCAGCAGGGCTGTGGGCAATCAGCCCCAGCATTTT. Translating gives CASRAVGNQPQHF.

This clonotype was recorded a few times. One end of the junction fails to match germline, which may point to a read error. The V call is TRBV7-2, the J call TRBJ1-6; unclear D gene. Germline loops: CDR1 SGHTA, CDR2 FQGNSA. The CDR3 totals 13 residues. CDR3 DNA: TGCGCCAGCAGCCAAGTGGGCCCTGCGCCCCTCCACTTT. This encodes CASSQVGPAPLHF.

At least ten counts were recorded for this clonotype. The chain recombines TRBV2 with TRBJ2-5; D call uncertain. Trimming took off 3 bases at V and 1 base at J, with 15 bases between the two ends. Germline CDR1 reads SNHLY; CDR2 reads FYNNEI. This CDR3 is built from 16 residues. Here the CDR3 reads CASSDSPWGTQETQYF. Written as DNA, the CDR3 is TGTGCCAGCAGTGATAGCCCTTGGGGAACCCAAGAGACCCAGTACTTC.